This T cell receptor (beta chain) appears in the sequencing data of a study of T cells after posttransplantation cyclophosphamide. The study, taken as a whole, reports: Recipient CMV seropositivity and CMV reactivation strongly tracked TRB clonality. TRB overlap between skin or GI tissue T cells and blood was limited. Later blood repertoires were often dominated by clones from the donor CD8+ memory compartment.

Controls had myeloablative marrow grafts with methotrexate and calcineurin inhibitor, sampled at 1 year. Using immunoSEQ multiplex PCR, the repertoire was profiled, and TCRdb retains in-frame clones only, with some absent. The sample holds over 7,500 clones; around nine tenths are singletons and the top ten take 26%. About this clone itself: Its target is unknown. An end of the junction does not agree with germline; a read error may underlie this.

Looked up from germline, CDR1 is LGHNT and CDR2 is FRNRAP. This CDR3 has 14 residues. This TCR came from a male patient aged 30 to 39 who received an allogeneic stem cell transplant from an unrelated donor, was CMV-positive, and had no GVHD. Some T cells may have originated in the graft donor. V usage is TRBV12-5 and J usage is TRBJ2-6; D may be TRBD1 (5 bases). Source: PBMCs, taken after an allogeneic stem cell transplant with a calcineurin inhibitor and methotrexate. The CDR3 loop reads CASGLGSGANVLTF. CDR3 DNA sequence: TGTGCTAGTGGTTTAGGCTCTGGGGCCAACGTCCTAACTTTC.